The T cell receptor (beta chain) under discussion was sequenced for a study of cytomegalovirus exposure and HLA in healthy donors. Study at large: Researchers found that approximately 85% of 300 to 450 genotyped donors fell within the Caucasian-associated ancestry cluster.

CDR3 length: 13 residues. Trimming left V 5 bases short and J 7 bases short, with 12 bases between. Germline V gene data show CDR1 as LNHDA and CDR2 as SQIVND (reference sequence). Whole-study findings and limits: Later analysis suggested links between common viral pathogens and several top significant clusters. Per a prior analysis, the majority of TCR beta V segments were productive roughly 87% or roughly 30% of the time.

PCR amplification relied on 60 Vbeta primers (plus 13 Jbeta primers). As handled by the study authors: Later analysis identified roughly 84 million unique TCR beta chains, roughly 11 million shared. Generated by immunoSEQ multiplex PCR, the TCRdb table keeps only in-frame clones and is missing some. V and J calls and clone size come straight from that table; D and trimming were deduced from the DNA. The repertoire holds a few hundred thousand clones, with 60% to 80% as singletons. Comment on this clone: The antigen remains undetermined.

The chain uses TRBV19 and TRBJ1-5, with D perhaps matching TRBD1 (6 bases). The sequence came from a man between 18 and 29 years old in good health and CMV-seronegative. The sample comprised PBMCs. CDR3 residues: CASSPQQGQPQHF. CDR3 nucleotides: TGTGCCAGTAGTCCCCAACAGGGACAGCCCCAGCATTTT.